This T cell receptor (beta chain) appears in the sequencing data of a study of post-analysis software for immune sequencing data. Study background: Several disease courses (relapsing-remitting, secondary progressive and progressive-relapsing) of multiple sclerosis were included. Study findings and constraints: Batch-matched samples strongly co-clustered by F measure. The study found TRBV5-6, TRBV5-1 and TRBV20-1 among 4 or 5 TRBV segments more frequent in patients than controls. Those with multiple sclerosis, the patient group, showed significantly lower normalized Chao1 diversity than controls.

With regard to this clonotype: No antigen is known for it.

The germline gives CDR1 MNHEY, CDR2 SVGAGI. V shed 5 bases, J shed 8 bases, and the junction held 6 bases outside the gene matches. The CDR3 runs to 14 residues. Unique molecular identifiers were built into the TCR beta cDNA libraries. A single record per CDR3 protein comes from TCRdb applying MiXCR to the PCR reads. This table has under 650,000 distinct CDR3 sequences, about 40% appearing once. The chain joins TRBV6-5 to TRBJ2-2, with 9 bases that match TRBD1. The sample taken for sequencing was blood. The origin of this receptor is a girl aged 5-17 years with multiple sclerosis. The CDR3 region has the DNA TGTGCCAGCAGTAGGGACAGGGTCTATGGGGAGCTGTTTTTT. Translated, it gives CASSRDRVYGELFF.